The subject of this entry is one T cell receptor (beta chain). Germline CDR1 is MNHEY and CDR2 is SVGAGI. Trimming shortened V by 6 bases and J by 2 bases, and 14 bases separated the two germline ends. This CDR3 has 15 amino acids. This sample is drawn from a study of CD8 T cells in Susac syndrome. Random hexamers were used to reverse transcribe an amount of roughly 0.45 to 1 ug RNA. Multiplex immunoSEQ PCR targeted 54 Vbeta and 13 Jbeta TCR beta segments. One entry per CDR3 protein results from TCRdb running MiXCR on the immunoSEQ multiplex PCR reads. The sample consists of about 160,000 distinct CDR3 sequences, about 90% of them appearing once. Age- and sex-matched healthy donors served as the control group. The CD8+ and CD4+ T cells were isolated magnetically using a negative isolation approach, whereas the TEMRA cells were enriched by FACS.

The clonotype was recovered from a human donor in good health. Sequencing was done on a sample of CD4+ T cells from PBMCs. The genes are TRBV6-5 and TRBJ2-1; D call uncertain. The CDR3 DNA reads as TGTGCCAGCAGATCGAGGTCCGCAGCCTACAATGAGCAGTTCTTC. Protein sequence: CASRSRSAAYNEQFF.